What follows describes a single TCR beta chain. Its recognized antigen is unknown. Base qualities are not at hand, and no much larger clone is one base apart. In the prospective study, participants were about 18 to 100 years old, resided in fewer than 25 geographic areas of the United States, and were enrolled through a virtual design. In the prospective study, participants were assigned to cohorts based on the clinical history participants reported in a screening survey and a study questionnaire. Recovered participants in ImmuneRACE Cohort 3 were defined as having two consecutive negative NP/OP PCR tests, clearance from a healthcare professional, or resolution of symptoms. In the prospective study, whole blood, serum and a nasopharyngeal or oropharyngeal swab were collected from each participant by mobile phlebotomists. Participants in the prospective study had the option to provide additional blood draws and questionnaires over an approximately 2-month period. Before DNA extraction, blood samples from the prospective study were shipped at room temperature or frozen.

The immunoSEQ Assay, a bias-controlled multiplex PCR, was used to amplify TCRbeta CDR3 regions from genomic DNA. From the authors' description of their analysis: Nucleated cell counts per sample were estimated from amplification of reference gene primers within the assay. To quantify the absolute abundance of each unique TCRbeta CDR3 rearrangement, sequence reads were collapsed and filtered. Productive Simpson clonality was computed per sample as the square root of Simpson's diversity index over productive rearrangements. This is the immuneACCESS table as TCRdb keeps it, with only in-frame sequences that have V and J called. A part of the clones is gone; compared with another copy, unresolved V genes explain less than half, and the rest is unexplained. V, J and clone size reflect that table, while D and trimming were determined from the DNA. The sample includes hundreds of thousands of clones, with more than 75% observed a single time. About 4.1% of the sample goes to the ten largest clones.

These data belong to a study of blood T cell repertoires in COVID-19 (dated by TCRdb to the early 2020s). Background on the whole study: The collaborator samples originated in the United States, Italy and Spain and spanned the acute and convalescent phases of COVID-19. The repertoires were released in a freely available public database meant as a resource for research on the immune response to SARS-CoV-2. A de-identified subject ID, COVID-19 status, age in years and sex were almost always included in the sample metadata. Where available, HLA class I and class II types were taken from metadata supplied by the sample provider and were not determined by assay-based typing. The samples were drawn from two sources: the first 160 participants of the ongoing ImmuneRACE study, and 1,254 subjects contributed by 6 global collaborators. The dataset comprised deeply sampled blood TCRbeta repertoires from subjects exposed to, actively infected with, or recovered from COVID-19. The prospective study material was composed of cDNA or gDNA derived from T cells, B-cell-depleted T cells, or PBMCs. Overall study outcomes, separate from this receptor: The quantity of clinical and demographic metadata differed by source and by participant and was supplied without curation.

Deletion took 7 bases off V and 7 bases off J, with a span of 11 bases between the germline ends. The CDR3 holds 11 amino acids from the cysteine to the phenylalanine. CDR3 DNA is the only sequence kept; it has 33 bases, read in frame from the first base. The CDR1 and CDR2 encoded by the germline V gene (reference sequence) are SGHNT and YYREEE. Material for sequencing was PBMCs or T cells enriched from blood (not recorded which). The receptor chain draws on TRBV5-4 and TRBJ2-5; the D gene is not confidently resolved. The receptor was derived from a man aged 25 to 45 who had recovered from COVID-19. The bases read TGTGCCAGCGGCAACTACGGGACCCAGTACTTC. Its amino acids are CASGNYGTQYF.